This T cell receptor beta chain was sequenced for a study of cytomegalovirus exposure and HLA in healthy donors. Findings and limits, study-wide: Listed as cytomegalovirus-associated were 170 or so TCR beta chains.

In regard to this clone: The antigen remains unidentified.

CDR3 length: 14 amino acids. V was trimmed by 0 bases and J by 0 bases, leaving 6 bases between them. Per germline, CDR1 SGHDT and CDR2 YYEEEE. The PCR employed 60 Vbeta primers together with 13 Jbeta primers. Repertoires were generated with immunoSEQ multiplex PCR, while TCRdb's copy carries only in-frame clones and drops some. Of approximately 200,000 clones listed, roughly 79% are singletons. Sequenced input: PBMCs. This sequence joins TRBV5-6 and TRBJ1-2; no reliable D call. This receptor was obtained from a man younger than 45 in good health and CMV-seronegative. CDR3 DNA sequence: TGTGCCAGCAGCTTGGGAGTCTCTAACTATGGCTACACCTTC. Protein product: CASSLGVSNYGYTF.